The 12 T cell receptor beta chains below were found in one sample sequenced in a study of cytomegalovirus exposure and HLA in healthy donors. In the PCR, 60 Vbeta and 13 Jbeta primers were used. The data were produced by immunoSEQ multiplex PCR, yet TCRdb's version contains in-frame clones alone and is incomplete. This listing includes fewer than 95,000 clones. Sequenced input: PBMCs. The receptors stem from a woman between 40 and 55 years old in good health and CMV-seropositive.

V and J are TRBV7-2 and TRBJ1-1; the D is unclear. The V gene lost 2 bases and the J gene lost 4 bases, with 8 bases spanning the gap. Germline values: CDR1 SGHTA, CDR2 FQGNSA. The CDR3 is 13 amino acids. In nucleotides, the CDR3 is TGTGCCAGCAGCTTAAGCTCCGGCACTGAAGCTTTCTTT. This sequence encodes CASSLSSGTEAFF.

The chain uses TRBV6-1 and TRBJ2-2; D remains unclear. Germline lookup yields CDR1 MNHNS and CDR2 SASEGT. The CDR3 totals 13 residues. The V gene lost 8 bases and the J gene lost 1 base, with 8 bases spanning the gap. The CDR3 loop is CASEAVNTGELFF. CDR3 bases: TGTGCCAGCGAGGCCGTGAACACCGGGGAGCTGTTTTTT.

The chain couples TRBV7-8 to TRBJ2-5, with D maybe TRBD1 (6 bases). The ends were cut back, 0 bases at V and 7 bases at J, with 12 bases in the middle. This CDR3 is 14 amino acids long. The germline gives CDR1 SGHVS, CDR2 FQNEAQ. The CDR3 sequence: CASSLAQGLGTQYF. The CDR3 DNA reads as TGTGCCAGCAGCTTAGCACAGGGTCTAGGGACCCAGTACTTC. Full variable domain (outside the CDR3, taken from reference TRBV7-8 and TRBJ2-5): GAGVSQSPRYKVAKRGQDVALRCDPISGHVSLFWYQQALGQGPEFLTYFQNEAQLDKSGLPSDRFFAERPEGSVSTLKIQRTQQEDSAVYLCASSLAQGLGTQYFGPGTRLLVL.

V gene TRBV28 combines with J gene TRBJ1-5, with 7 bases that match TRBD1. V dropped 5 bases and J dropped 6; count of bases not matched to a gene: 10. CDR3 length: 15 residues. Germline V gene lookup returns CDR1 MDHEN and CDR2 SYDVKM. The CDR3, as DNA: TGTGCCAGCAGTACAAGACAGGGCGCGAGTCAGCCCCAGCATTTT. Translated: CASSTRQGASQPQHF.

The chain joins TRBV6-1 to TRBJ1-5, with TRBD1 as a possible D gene (6 bases). V lost 2 bases, J lost 2 bases, and 10 bases lay in between. The length of the CDR3 is 15 residues. The germline V gene encodes CDR1 MNHNS and CDR2 SASEGT. The CDR3 protein is CASSENRAGNQPQHF. DNA for the CDR3: TGTGCCAGCAGTGAAAACAGGGCCGGCAATCAGCCCCAGCATTTT.

The J gene is TRBJ2-5, the V gene TRBV4-3; 7 bases agree with TRBD2. The germline CDR1 and CDR2 sequences are LGHNA and YSLEER. The V segment lost 3 bases and the J segment 1 base; nucleotides outside the gene matches: 8. The CDR3 is 16 residues long. The DNA of the CDR3 is TGCGCCAGCAGCCAGGCCGGAGGCGGGGGCCAAGAGACCCAGTACTTC. Translating it yields CASSQAGGGGQETQYF.

The V gene is TRBV6-5, the J gene TRBJ2-7; 12 positions agree with TRBD2. V was clipped by 5 bases and J by 5 bases; unmatched bases: 7. Looked up from germline, CDR1 is MNHEY and CDR2 is SVGAGI. The CDR3 loop spans 15 amino acids. The CDR3 reads CASSTTSGSPHEQYF. CDR3 DNA sequence: TGTGCCAGCAGTACGACTAGCGGGAGTCCCCACGAGCAGTACTTC.

The V and J genes are TRBV7-2 and TRBJ2-7; 9 positions agree with TRBD1. The CDR3 contains 14 residues. Trimming cost V 5 bases and J 3 bases; bases outside gene matches: 5. Germline CDR1 is SGHTA and CDR2 is FQGNSA. The chain's CDR3 is CASSTRQGGYEQYF. CDR3 nucleotides: TGTGCCAGCAGCACACGACAGGGGGGCTACGAGCAGTACTTC.

V usage is TRBV7-9 and J usage is TRBJ2-7; 10 bases map to TRBD2. This CDR3 is 15 amino acids long. Trimming at V came to 6 bases and at J to 7 bases, leaving 12 bases not matched to a gene. Germline V gives CDR1 SEHNR, CDR2 FQNEAQ (reference sequence). CDR3 nucleotide sequence: TGTGCCAGCAGAGAGATCCAGCGGGGGGGCAATGAGCAGTACTTC. It codes for CASREIQRGGNEQYF.

This chain uses TRBV7-2 with TRBJ2-7, with 9 bases that match TRBD1. The CDR3 consists of 15 residues. CDR1 is SGHTA and CDR2 is FQGNSA in the germline V gene. V lost 1 base and J lost 4; bases outside the gene matches: 5. The CDR3 nucleotides read TGTGCCAGCAGCTTAGGGGGACAGGGTGTATACGAGCAGTACTTC. It specifies CASSLGGQGVYEQYF.

This chain links TRBV4-1 with TRBJ2-3; D possibly corresponds to TRBD2 (7 bases). Between the trimmed V and J ends, which lost 4 bases and 3 bases, there was a span of 11 bases. This CDR3 has 14 amino acids. Germline-derived CDR1 and CDR2 are MGHRA and YSYEKL. The CDR3 sequence: CASSLGGQTDTQYF. The CDR3 coding sequence is TGCGCCAGCAGCCTGGGGGGGCAGACAGATACGCAGTATTTT.

The chain carries TRBV7-9 and TRBJ2-7, with 7 bases lining up with TRBD1. Germline-derived CDR1 and CDR2 are SEHNR and FQNEAQ (reference sequence). The CDR3 sequence is 13 residues long. J gave up 5 bases and V 5 bases, and 6 bases lay outside the gene matches. The CDR3 sequence: CASSLGTANEQYF. CDR3 nucleotides: TGTGCCAGCAGCCTCGGGACAGCGAACGAGCAGTACTTC.